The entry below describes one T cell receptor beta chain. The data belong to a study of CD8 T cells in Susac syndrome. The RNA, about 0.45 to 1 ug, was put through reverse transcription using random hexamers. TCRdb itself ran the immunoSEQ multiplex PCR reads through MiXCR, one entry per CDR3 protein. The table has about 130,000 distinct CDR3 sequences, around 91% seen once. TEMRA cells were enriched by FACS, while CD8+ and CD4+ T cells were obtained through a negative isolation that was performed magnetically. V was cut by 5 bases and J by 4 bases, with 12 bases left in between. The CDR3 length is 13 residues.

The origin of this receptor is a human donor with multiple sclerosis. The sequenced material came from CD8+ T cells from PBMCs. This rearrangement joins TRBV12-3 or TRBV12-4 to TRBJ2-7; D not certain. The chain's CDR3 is CASSADNGYEQYF. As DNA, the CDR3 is TGTGCCAGCAGTGCCGACAACGGATACGAGCAGTACTTC.